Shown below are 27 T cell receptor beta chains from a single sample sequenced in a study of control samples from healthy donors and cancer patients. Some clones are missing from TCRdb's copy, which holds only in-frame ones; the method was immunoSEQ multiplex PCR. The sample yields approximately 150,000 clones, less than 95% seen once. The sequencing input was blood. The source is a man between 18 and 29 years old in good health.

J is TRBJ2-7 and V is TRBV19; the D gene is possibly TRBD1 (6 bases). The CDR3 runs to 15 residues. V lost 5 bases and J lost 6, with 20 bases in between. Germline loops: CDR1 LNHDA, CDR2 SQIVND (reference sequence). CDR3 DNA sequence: TGTGCCAGTAGTCCCCGACAGGAAACGGGGTCCGAGCAGTACTTC. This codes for CASSPRQETGSEQYF.

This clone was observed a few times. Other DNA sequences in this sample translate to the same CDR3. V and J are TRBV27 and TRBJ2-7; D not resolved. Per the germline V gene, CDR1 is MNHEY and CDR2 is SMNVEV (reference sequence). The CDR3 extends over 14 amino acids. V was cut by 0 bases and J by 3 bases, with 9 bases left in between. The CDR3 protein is CASSLSQVGYEQYF. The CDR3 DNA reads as TGTGCCAGCAGTTTATCCCAGGTCGGCTACGAGCAGTACTTC.

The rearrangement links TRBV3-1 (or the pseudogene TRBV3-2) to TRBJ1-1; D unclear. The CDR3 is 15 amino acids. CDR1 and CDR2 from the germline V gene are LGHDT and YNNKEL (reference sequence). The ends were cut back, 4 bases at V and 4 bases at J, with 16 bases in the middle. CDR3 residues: CASSPFFPQTTEAFF. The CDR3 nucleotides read TGTGCCAGCAGCCCCTTTTTCCCACAAACCACTGAAGCTTTCTTT.

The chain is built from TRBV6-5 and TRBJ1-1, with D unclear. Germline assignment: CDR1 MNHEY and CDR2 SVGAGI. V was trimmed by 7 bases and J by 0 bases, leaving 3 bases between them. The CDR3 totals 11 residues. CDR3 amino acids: CASKMNTEAFF. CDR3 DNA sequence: TGTGCCAGCAAGATGAACACTGAAGCTTTCTTT.

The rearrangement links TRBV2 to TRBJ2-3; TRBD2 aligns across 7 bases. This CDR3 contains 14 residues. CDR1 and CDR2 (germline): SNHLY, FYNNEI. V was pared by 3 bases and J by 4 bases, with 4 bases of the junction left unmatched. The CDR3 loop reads CASSEVAGADTQYF. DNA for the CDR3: TGTGCCAGCAGTGAGGTAGCGGGCGCAGATACGCAGTATTTT.

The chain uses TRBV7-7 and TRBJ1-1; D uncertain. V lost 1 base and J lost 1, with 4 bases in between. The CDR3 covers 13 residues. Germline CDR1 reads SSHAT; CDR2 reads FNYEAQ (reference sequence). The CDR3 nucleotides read TGTGCCAGCAGCTTAGACAAGAACACTGAAGCTTTCTTT. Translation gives CASSLDKNTEAFF.

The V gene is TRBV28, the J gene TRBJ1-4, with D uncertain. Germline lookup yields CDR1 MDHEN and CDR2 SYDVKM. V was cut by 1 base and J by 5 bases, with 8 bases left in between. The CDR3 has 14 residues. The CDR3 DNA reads TGTGCCAGCAGTTTATTACGGCCGAATGAAAAACTGTTTTTT. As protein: CASSLLRPNEKLFF.

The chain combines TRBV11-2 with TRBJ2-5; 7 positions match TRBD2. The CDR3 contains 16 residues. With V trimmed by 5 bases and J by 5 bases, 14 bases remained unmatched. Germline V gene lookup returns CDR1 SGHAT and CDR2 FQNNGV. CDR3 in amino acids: CASSPGAGLGLETQYF. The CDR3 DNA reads TGTGCCAGCAGCCCAGGAGCGGGACTGGGTTTGGAGACCCAGTACTTC.

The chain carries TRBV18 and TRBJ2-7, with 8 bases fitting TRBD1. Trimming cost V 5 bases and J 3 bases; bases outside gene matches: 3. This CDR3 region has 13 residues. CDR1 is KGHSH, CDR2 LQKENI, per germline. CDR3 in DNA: TGTGCCAGCTCAAGGGACAGGTTCTACGAGCAGTACTTC. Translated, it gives CASSRDRFYEQYF.

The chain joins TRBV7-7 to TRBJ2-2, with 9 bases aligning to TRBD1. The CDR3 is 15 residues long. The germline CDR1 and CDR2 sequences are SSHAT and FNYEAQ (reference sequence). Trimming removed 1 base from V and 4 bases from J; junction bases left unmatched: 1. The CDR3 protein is CASSLGTGATGELFF. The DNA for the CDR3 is TGTGCCAGCAGCTTAGGGACAGGGGCCACCGGGGAGCTGTTTTTT.

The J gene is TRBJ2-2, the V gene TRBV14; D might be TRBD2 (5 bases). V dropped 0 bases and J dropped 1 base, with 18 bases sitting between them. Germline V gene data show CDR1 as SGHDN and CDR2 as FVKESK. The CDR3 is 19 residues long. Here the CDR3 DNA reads TGTGCCAGCAGCCAAGATAACGTCTGGAAGGAGGAGAACACCGGGGAGCTGTTTTTT. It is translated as CASSQDNVWKEENTGELFF. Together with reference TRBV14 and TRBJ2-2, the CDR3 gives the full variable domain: EAGVTQFPSHSVIEKGQTVTLRCDPISGHDNLYWYRRVMGKEIKFLLHFVKESKQDESGMPNNRFLAERTGGTYSTLKVQPAELEDSGVYFCASSQDNVWKEENTGELFFGEGSRLTVL.

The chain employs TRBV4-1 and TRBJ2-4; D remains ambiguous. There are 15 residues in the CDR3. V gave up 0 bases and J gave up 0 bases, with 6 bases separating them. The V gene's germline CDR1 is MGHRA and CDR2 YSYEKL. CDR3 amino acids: CASSQDLIAKNIQYF. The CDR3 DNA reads TGCGCCAGCAGCCAAGATCTGATAGCCAAAAACATTCAGTACTTC.

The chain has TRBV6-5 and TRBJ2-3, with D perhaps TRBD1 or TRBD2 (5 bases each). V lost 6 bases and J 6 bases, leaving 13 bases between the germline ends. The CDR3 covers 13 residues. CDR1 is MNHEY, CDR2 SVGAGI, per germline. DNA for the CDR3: TGTGCCAGCAGCCGGGACCTACCGGATACGCAGTATTTT. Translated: CASSRDLPDTQYF.

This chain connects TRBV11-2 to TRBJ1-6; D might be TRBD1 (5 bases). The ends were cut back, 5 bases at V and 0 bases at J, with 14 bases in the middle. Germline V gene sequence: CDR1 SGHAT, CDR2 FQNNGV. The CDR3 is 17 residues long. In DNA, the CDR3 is TGTGCCAGCAGCCCAGCCGACAGCAGCTCCTATAATTCACCCCTCCACTTT. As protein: CASSPADSSSYNSPLHF.

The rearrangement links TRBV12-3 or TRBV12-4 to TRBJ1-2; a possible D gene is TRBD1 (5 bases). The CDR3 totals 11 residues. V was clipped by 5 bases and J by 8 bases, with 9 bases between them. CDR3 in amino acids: CASSQGYGYTF. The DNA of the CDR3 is TGTGCCAGCAGTCAGGGATACGGCTACACCTTC.

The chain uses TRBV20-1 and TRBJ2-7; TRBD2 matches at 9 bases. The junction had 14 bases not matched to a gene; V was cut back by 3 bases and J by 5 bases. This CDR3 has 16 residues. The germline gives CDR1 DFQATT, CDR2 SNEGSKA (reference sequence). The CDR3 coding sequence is TGCAGTGCTAGTTTGTCTTGGGCGGGGGGGTTAAACGAGCAGTACTTC. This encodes CSASLSWAGGLNEQYF.

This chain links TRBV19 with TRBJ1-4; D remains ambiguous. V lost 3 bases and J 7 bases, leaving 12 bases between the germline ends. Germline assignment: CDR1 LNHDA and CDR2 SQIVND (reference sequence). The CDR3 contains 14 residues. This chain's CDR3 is CASSMRRTLEKLFF. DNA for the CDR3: TGTGCCAGTAGTATGAGACGGACGCTTGAAAAACTGTTTTTT.

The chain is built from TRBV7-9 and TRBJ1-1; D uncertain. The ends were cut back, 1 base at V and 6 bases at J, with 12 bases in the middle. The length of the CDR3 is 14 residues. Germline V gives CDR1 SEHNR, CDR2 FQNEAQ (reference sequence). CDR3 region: CASSLELASAEAFF. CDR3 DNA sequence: TGTGCCAGCAGCTTAGAGTTGGCAAGCGCTGAAGCTTTCTTT.

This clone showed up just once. CDR3 amino acids: CASSTRTYPSSNQPQHF. The DNA for the CDR3 is TGTGCCAGCAGTACTCGGACCTACCCGTCGAGCAATCAGCCCCAGCATTTT. The chain employs TRBV28 and TRBJ1-5; the D is unclear. The germline CDR1 and CDR2 sequences are MDHEN and SYDVKM. Trimming removed 5 bases from V and 1 base from J, with 18 bases in between. There are 17 residues in the CDR3.

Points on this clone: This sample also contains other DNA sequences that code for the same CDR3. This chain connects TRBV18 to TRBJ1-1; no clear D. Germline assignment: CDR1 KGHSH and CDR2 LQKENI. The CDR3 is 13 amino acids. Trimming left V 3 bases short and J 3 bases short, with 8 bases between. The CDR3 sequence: CASSPLLDTEAFF. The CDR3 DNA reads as TGTGCCAGCTCACCGTTGCTGGACACTGAAGCTTTCTTT.

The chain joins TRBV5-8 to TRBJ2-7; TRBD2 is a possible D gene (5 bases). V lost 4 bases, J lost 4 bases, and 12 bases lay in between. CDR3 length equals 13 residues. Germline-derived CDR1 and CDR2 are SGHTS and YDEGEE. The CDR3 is CASSLTGVYEQYF. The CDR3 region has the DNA TGTGCCAGCAGCCTGACCGGGGTATACGAGCAGTACTTC.

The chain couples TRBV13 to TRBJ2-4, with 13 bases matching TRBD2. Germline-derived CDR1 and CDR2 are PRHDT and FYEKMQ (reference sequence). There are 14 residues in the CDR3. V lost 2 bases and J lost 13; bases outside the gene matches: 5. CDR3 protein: CASSLRTSGGWQYF. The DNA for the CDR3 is TGTGCCAGCAGCTTAAGGACTAGCGGGGGCTGGCAGTACTTC.

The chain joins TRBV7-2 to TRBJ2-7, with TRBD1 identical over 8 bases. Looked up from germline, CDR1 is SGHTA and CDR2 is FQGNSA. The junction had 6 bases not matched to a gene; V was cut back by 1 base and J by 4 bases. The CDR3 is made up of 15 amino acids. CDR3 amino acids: CASSLGDRGRYEQYF. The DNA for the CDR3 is TGTGCCAGCAGCTTAGGAGACAGGGGTAGATACGAGCAGTACTTC.

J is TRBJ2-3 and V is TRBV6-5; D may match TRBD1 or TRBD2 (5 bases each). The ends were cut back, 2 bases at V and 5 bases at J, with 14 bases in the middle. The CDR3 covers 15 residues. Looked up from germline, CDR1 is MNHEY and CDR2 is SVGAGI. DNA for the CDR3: TGTGCCAGCAGTTACAGCCAGGGACGTGGAGATACGCAGTATTTT. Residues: CASSYSQGRGDTQYF.

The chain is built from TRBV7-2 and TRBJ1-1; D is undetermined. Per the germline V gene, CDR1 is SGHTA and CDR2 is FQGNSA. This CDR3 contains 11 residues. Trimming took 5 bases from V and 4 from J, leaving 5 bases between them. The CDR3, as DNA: TGTGCCAGCAGCGCAACCACTGAAGCTTTCTTT. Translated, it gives CASSATTEAFF.

In DNA, the CDR3 is TGTGCCAGCAGCCTACAACAGGGGGCTCTAGAGACCCAGTACTTC. Protein sequence: CASSLQQGALETQYF. V gene TRBV4-2 combines with J gene TRBJ2-5, with TRBD1 matching over 9 bases. V lost 4 bases to trimming and J lost 4 bases; unmatched junction nucleotides: 7. Germline V lookup: CDR1 LGHNA, CDR2 YNFKEQ. This CDR3 has 15 residues.

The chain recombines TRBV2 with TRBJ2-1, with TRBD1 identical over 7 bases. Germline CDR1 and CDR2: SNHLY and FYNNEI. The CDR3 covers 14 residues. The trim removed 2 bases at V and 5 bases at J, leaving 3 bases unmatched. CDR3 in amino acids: CASSERDRHNEQFF. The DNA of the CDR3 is TGTGCCAGCAGTGAACGGGACAGACACAATGAGCAGTTCTTC.